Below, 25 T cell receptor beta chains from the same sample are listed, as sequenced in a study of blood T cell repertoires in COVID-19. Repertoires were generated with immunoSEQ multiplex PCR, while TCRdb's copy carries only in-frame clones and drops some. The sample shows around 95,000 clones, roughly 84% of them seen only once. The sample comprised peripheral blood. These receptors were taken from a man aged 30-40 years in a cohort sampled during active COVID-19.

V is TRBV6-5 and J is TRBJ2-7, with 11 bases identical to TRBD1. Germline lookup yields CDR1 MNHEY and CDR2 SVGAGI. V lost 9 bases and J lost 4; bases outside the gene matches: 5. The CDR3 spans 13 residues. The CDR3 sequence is CASGQGARYEQYF. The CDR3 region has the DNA TGTGCCAGTGGACAGGGGGCTCGGTACGAGCAGTACTTC.

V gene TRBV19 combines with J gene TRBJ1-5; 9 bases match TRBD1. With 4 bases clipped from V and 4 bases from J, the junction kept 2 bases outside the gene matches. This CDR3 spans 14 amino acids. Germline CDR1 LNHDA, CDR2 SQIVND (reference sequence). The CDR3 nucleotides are TGTGCCAGTAGTACCGGACAGGGGAATCAGCCCCAGCATTTT. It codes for CASSTGQGNQPQHF.

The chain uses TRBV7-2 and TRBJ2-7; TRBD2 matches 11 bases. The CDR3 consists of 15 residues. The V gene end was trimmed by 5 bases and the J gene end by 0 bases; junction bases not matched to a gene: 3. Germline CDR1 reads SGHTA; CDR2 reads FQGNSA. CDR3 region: CASSTGLAGSYEQYF. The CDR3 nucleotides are TGTGCCAGCAGCACCGGACTAGCGGGCTCCTACGAGCAGTACTTC.

The CDR3: CASSLRGGTYNEQFF. In nucleotides, the CDR3 is TGTGCCAGCAGTTTAAGGGGGGGGACCTACAATGAGCAGTTCTTC. V and J are TRBV27 and TRBJ2-1; a weak D match, TRBD2 (7 bases). V lost 2 bases, J lost 2 bases, and 10 bases lay in between. The CDR3 is 15 residues long. From germline, CDR1 is MNHEY and CDR2 SMNVEV (reference sequence).

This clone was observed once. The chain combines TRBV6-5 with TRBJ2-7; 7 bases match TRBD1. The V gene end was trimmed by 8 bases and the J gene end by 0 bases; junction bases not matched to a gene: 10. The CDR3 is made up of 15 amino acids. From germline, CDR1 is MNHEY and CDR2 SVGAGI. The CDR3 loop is CASQMLRDSSYEQYF. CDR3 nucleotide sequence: TGTGCCAGCCAAATGCTCCGGGACAGCTCCTACGAGCAGTACTTC.

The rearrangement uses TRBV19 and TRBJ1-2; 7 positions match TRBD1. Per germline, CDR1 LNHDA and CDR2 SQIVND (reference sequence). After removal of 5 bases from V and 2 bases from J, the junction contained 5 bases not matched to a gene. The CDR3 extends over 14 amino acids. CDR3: CASSWGQPNYGYTF. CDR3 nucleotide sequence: TGTGCCAGTAGTTGGGGACAGCCGAACTATGGCTACACCTTC. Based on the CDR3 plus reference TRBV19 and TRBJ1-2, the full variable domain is DGGITQSPKYLFRKEGQNVTLSCEQNLNHDAMYWYRQDPGQGLRLIYYSQIVNDFQKGDIAEGYSVSREKKESFPLTVTSAQKNPTAFYLCASSWGQPNYGYTFGSGTRLTVV.

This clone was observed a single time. The CDR3 here is CASRGQGNTGELFF. In DNA, the CDR3 is TGTGCCAGTAGAGGACAGGGGAACACCGGGGAGCTGTTTTTT. This chain joins TRBV19 and TRBJ2-2, with 8 positions matching TRBD1. The germline V gene encodes CDR1 LNHDA and CDR2 SQIVND (reference sequence). The CDR3 runs to 14 residues. V trimming: 6 bases; J trimming: 1 base; junction bases outside the gene matches: 1.

The CDR3 nucleotides are TGTGCCATCAGTCTTACAGGGTCCACTGAAGCTTTCTTT. This gives the protein CAISLTGSTEAFF. J is TRBJ1-1 and V is TRBV10-3, with TRBD1 as a possible D gene (6 bases). CDR1 and CDR2 (germline): ENHRY, SYGVKD. This CDR3 has 13 residues. V was shortened by 5 bases and J by 4 bases, with 11 bases between the two germline ends.

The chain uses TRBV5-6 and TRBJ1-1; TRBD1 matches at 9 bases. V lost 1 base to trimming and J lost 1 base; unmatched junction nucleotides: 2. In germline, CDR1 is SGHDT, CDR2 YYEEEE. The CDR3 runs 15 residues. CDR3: CASSLWTGANTEAFF. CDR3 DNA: TGTGCCAGCAGCTTGTGGACAGGGGCGAACACTGAAGCTTTCTTT.

CDR3 in amino acids: CSVDGGNYGYTF. In DNA, the CDR3 is TGCAGCGTTGACGGGGGTAACTATGGCTACACCTTC. The chain combines TRBV29-1 with TRBJ1-2, with TRBD1 as a possible D gene (5 bases). The CDR3 has 12 residues. The ends were cut back, 3 bases at V and 1 base at J, with 6 bases in the middle. The V gene's germline CDR1 is SQVTM and CDR2 ANQGSEA. Using reference TRBV29-1 and TRBJ1-2 for the parts outside the CDR3, the full variable domain is SAVISQKPSRDICQRGTSLTIQCQVDSQVTMMFWYRQQPGQSLTLIATANQGSEATYESGFVIDKFPISRPNLTFSTLTVSNMSPEDSSIYLCSVDGGNYGYTFGSGTRLTVV.

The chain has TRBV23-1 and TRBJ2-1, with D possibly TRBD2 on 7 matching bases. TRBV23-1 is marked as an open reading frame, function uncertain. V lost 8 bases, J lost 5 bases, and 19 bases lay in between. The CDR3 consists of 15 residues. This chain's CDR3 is CASSTGGPRHNEQFF. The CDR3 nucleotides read TGCGCCAGCTCGACCGGGGGGCCCCGACACAATGAGCAGTTCTTC.

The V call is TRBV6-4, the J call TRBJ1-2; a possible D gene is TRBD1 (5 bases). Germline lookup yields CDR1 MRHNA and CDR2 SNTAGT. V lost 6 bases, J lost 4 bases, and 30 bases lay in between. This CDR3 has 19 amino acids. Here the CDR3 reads CASSDPLGAGPSVTYGYTF. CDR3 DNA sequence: TGTGCCAGCAGCGACCCGCTCGGGGCGGGACCTAGCGTCACCTATGGCTACACCTTC.

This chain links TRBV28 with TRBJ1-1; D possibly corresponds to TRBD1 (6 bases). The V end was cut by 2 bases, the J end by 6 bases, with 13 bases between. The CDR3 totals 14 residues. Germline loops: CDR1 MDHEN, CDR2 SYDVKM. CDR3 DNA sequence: TGTGCCAGCAGTTTACAGGGGCGCATCTCTGAAGCTTTCTTT. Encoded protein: CASSLQGRISEAFF.

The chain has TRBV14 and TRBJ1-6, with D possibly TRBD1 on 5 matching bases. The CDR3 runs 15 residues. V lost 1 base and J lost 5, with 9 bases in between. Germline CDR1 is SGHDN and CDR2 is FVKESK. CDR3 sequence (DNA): TGTGCCAGCAGCCAAGGAGACAGACATAATTCACCCCTCCACTTT. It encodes CASSQGDRHNSPLHF.

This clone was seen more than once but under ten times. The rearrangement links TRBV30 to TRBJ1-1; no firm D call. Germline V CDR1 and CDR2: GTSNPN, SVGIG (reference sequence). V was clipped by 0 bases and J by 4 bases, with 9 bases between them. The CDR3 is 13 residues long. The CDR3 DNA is TGTGCCTGGAGTGTACAGTTCGCCACTGAAGCTTTCTTT. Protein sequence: CAWSVQFATEAFF.

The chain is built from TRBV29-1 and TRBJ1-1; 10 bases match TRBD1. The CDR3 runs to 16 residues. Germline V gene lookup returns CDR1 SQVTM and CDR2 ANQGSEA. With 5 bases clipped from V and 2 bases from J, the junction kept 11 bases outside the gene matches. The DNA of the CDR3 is TGCAGCGTTTCGCCCCTTTTGACAGGGGGCAACACTGAAGCTTTCTTT. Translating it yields CSVSPLLTGGNTEAFF.

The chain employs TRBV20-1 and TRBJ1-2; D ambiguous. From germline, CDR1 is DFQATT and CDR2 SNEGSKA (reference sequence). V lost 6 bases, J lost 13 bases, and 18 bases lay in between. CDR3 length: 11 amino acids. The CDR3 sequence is CSAPLETGFTF. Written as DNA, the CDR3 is TGCAGTGCACCCCTGGAGACCGGTTTCACCTTC.

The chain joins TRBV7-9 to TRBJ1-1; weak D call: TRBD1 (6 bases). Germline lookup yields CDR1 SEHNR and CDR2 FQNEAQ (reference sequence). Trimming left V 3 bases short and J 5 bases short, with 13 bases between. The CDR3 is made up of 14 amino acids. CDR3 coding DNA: TGTGCCAGCAGCTTGGTTGTTAGGGGGACTGAAGCTTTCTTT. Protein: CASSLVVRGTEAFF.

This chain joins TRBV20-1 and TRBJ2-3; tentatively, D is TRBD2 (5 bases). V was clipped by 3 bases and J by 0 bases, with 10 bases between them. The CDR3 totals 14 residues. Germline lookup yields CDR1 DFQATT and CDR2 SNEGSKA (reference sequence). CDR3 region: CSASRLASTDTQYF. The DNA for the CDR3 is TGCAGTGCTAGTAGGCTAGCTAGCACAGATACGCAGTATTTT.

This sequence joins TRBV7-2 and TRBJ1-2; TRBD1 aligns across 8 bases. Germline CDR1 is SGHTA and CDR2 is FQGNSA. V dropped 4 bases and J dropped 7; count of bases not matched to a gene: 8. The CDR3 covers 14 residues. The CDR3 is CASSSYQGASGYTF. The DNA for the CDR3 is TGTGCCAGCAGCTCGTACCAGGGGGCGAGTGGCTACACCTTC. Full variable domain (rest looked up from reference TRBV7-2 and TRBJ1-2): GAGVSQSPSNKVTEKGKDVELRCDPISGHTALYWYRQSLGQGLEFLIYFQGNSAPDKSGLPSDRFSAERTGGSVSTLTIQRTQQEDSAVYLCASSSYQGASGYTFGSGTRLTVV.

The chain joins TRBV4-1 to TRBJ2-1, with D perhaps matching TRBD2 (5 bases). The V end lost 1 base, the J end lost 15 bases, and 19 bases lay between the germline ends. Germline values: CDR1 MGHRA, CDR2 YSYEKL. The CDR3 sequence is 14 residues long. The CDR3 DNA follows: TGCGCCAGCAGCCAAGTACGGGGTGCCGGGCCGGCGTTCTTC. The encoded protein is CASSQVRGAGPAFF.

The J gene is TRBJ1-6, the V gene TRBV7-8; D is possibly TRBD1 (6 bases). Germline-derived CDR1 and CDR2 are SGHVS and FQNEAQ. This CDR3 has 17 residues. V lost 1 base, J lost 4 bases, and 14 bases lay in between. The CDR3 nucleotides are TGTGCCAGCAGCTTAGAAGACGGGACACCGTATAATTCACCCCTCCACTTT. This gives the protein CASSLEDGTPYNSPLHF.

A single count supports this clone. The CDR3, as DNA: TGTGCCAGCAGTTTTAGACTAGCGGGGGACTCTGAGCAGTTCTTC. Translated: CASSFRLAGDSEQFF. The J gene is TRBJ2-1, the V gene TRBV28; 12 bases are shared with TRBD2. The germline V gene encodes CDR1 MDHEN and CDR2 SYDVKM. CDR3 size: 15 residues. V shed 3 bases, J shed 9 bases, and the junction held 6 bases outside the gene matches. Full variable domain (remainder filled in from reference TRBV28 and TRBJ2-1): DVKVTQSSRYLVKRTGEKVFLECVQDMDHENMFWYRQDPGLGLRLIYFSYDVKMKEKGDIPEGYSVSREKKERFSLILESASTNQTSMYLCASSFRLAGDSEQFFGPGTRLTVL.

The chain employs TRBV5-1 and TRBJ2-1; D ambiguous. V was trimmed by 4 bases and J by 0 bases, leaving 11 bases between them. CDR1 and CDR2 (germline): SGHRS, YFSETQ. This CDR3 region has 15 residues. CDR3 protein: CASSGLTSSYNEQFF. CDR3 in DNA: TGCGCCAGCAGCGGTCTAACGAGCTCCTACAATGAGCAGTTCTTC.

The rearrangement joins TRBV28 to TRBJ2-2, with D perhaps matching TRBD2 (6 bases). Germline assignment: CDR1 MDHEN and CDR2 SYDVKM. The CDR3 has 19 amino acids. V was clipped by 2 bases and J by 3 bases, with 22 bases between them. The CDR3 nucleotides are TGTGCCAGCAGTTTACCGAATTGGGATGGGAGGACGTACACCGGGGAGCTGTTTTTT. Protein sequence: CASSLPNWDGRTYTGELFF.